The 10 T cell receptor beta chains below all came from one sample that was sequenced in a study of blood T cell repertoires in COVID-19. TCRdb keeps only in-frame clones here, not all; method: immunoSEQ multiplex PCR. The profile shows approximately 99,000 clones, 79% of them singletons. Sequenced input: peripheral blood. The origin of the receptors is an elderly woman with active or convalescent COVID-19.

This chain connects TRBV30 to TRBJ2-2; D possibly corresponds to TRBD2 (5 bases). The CDR3 covers 14 residues. The ends were cut back, 2 bases at V and 7 bases at J, with 14 bases in the middle. Germline-derived CDR1 and CDR2 are GTSNPN and SVGIG (reference sequence). The CDR3 loop is CAWSPSGEGGELFF. The CDR3, as DNA: TGTGCCTGGAGTCCCTCGGGTGAGGGCGGGGAGCTGTTTTTT.

A few counts support this clone. The rearrangement joins TRBV2 to TRBJ2-5; possible D gene TRBD2, 6 bases. Germline V gene data show CDR1 as SNHLY and CDR2 as FYNNEI. Trimming shortened V by 5 bases and J by 5 bases, and 15 bases separated the two germline ends. The CDR3 has 14 residues. CDR3 DNA sequence: TGTGCCAGCAGTAGGGACGGGGGTTCGGAGACCCAGTACTTC. Translation: CASSRDGGSETQYF.

V usage is TRBV5-5 and J usage is TRBJ2-1; the D gene is possibly TRBD2 (6 bases). V was shortened by 2 bases and J by 4 bases, with 16 bases between the two germline ends. The CDR3 has 16 residues. Germline V gene sequence: CDR1 SGHKS, CDR2 YYEKEE (reference sequence). For the CDR3, the DNA is TGTGCCAGCAGCTTTGGGATTGGCGGGGATTACAATGAGCAGTTCTTC. This gives the protein CASSFGIGGDYNEQFF.

This clone was counted only a few times. CDR3 in amino acids: CASSSQGSNTGELFF. CDR3 nucleotides: TGCGCCAGCAGCTCACAGGGATCGAACACCGGGGAGCTGTTTTTT. The genes are TRBV5-1 and TRBJ2-2; D may be TRBD1 (6 bases). Germline V gives CDR1 SGHRS, CDR2 YFSETQ. This CDR3 is 15 amino acids long. Deletions cut 3 bases from V and 0 bases from J, with 9 bases between.

This clone was recorded once. The V and J genes are TRBV6-2 or TRBV6-3 and TRBJ2-7; D call uncertain. The length of the CDR3 is 14 residues. The V end was cut by 1 base, the J end by 3 bases, with 10 bases between. CDR1 is MNHEY and CDR2 is SVGEGT in the germline V gene. The CDR3 region is CASSYYKIGYEQYF. The CDR3 coding sequence is TGTGCCAGCAGTTACTATAAAATCGGCTACGAGCAGTACTTC.

The chain uses TRBV28 and TRBJ1-1; the D gene is possibly TRBD1 (5 bases). The V end lost 11 bases, the J end lost 3 bases, and 16 bases lay between the germline ends. This CDR3 contains 13 residues. Germline V gene data show CDR1 as MDHEN and CDR2 as SYDVKM. The CDR3 here is CAGKQVGDTEAFF. CDR3 in DNA: TGTGCCGGAAAACAGGTTGGGGACACTGAAGCTTTCTTT.

The chain joins TRBV4-1 to TRBJ2-2, with D tentatively TRBD2 (5 bases). From germline, CDR1 is MGHRA and CDR2 YSYEKL. The germline V and J ends were trimmed by 1 base and 2 bases, with 14 bases remaining between them. The CDR3 consists of 17 residues. CDR3 nucleotide sequence: TGCGCCAGCAGCCAAGGAAACCGGGGAGAAAACACCGGGGAGCTGTTTTTT. It yields the protein CASSQGNRGENTGELFF.

The genes are TRBV19 and TRBJ2-1; D possibly corresponds to TRBD1 (6 bases). The CDR3 has 16 amino acids. Trimming removed 7 bases at V and 0 bases at J, with 16 bases between. The germline gives CDR1 LNHDA, CDR2 SQIVND (reference sequence). CDR3 sequence: CASTPWGPSSYNEQFF. CDR3 DNA: TGTGCCAGTACCCCGTGGGGGCCGAGCTCCTACAATGAGCAGTTCTTC.

V is TRBV7-2 and J is TRBJ1-3; possible D gene TRBD1, 6 bases. CDR3 length: 14 amino acids. V lost 5 bases and J lost 1, with 9 bases in between. Germline CDR1 and CDR2: SGHTA and FQGNSA. CDR3 loop: CASSPTGSGNTIYF. In DNA form, the CDR3 reads TGTGCCAGCAGCCCCACAGGGTCTGGAAACACCATATATTTT.

This chain's CDR3 is CASSLAGYGGQGEYEQYF. The CDR3 bases are TGTGCCAGCAGCTTGGCCGGATATGGAGGACAGGGGGAATACGAGCAGTACTTC. This chain connects TRBV5-8 to TRBJ2-7; 10 bases agree with TRBD1. After removal of 0 bases from V and 4 bases from J, the junction contained 13 bases not matched to a gene. Germline values: CDR1 SGHTS, CDR2 YDEGEE. The CDR3 sequence is 18 residues long.